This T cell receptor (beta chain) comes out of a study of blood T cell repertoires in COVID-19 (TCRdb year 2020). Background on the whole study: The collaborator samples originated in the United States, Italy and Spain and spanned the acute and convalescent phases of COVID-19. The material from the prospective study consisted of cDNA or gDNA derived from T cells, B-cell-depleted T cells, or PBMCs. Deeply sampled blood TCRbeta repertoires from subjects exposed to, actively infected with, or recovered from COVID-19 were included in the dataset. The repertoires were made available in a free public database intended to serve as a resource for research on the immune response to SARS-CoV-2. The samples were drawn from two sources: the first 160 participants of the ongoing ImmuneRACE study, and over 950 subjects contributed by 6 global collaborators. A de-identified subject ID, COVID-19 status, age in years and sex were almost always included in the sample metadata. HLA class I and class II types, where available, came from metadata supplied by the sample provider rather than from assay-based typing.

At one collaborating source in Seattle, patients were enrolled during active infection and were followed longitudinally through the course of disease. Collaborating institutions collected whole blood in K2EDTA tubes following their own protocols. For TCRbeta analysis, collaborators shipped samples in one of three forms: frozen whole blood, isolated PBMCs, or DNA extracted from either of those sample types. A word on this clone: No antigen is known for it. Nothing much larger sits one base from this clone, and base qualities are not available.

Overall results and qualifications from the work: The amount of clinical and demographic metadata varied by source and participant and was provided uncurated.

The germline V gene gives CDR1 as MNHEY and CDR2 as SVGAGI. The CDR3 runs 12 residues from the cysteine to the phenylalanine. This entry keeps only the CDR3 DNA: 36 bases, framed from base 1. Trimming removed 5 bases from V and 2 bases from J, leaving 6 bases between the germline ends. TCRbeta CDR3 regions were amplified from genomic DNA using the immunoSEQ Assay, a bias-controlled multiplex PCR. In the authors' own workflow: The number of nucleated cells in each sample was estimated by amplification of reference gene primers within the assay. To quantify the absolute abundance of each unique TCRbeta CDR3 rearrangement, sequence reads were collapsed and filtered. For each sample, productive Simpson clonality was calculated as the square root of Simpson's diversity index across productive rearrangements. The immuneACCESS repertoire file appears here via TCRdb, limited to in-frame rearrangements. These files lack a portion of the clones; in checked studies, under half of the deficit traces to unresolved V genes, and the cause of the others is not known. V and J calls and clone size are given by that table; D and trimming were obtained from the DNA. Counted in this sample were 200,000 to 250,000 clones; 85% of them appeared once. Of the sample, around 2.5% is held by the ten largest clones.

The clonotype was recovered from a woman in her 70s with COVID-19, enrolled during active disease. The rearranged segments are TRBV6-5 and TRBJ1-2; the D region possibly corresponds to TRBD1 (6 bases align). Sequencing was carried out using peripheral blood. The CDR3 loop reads CASSTGNYGYTF. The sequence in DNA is TGTGCCAGCAGTACAGGGAACTATGGCTACACCTTC.